This T cell receptor (beta chain) comes out of a study of T cell changes during pregnancy in multiple sclerosis. This table comes from immunoSEQ multiplex PCR, and its TCRdb copy is limited to in-frame clones, with some not included. The repertoire holds about 100,000 clones, with approximately 91% as singletons. Germline lookup yields CDR1 SGDLS and CDR2 YYNGEE. The junction had 6 bases not matched to a gene; V was cut back by 5 bases and J by 2 bases. The CDR3 runs 14 residues. The receptor was isolated from a female donor with multiple sclerosis, enrolled in a pregnancy study. Sequenced material: peripheral blood, taken after pregnancy. The chain carries TRBV9 and TRBJ2-5; 7 nucleotides match TRBD2. CDR3: CASSGGGIQETQYF. The CDR3 coding sequence is TGTGCCAGCAGTGGGGGGGGAATACAAGAGACCCAGTACTTC.